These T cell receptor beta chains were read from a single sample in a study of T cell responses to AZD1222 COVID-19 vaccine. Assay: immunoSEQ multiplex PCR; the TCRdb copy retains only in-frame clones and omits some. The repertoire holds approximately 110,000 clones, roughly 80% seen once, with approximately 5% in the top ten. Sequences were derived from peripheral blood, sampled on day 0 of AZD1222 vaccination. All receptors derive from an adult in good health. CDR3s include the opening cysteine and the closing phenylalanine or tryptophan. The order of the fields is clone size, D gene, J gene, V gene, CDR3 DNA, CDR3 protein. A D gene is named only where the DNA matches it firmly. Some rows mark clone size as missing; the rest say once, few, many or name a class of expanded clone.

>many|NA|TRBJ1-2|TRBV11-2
TGTGCCAGCAGCTTAGTCAGTTCCTATGGCTACACCTTC
CASSLVSSYGYTF
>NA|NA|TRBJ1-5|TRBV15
TGTGCCACCAGCAGAGATACTCAGCCCCAGCATTTT
CATSRDTQPQHF
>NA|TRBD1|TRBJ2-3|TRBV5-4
TGTGCCAGCAGCTTCCGATCGACAGGGGATAAAGATACGCAGTATTTT
CASSFRSTGDKDTQYF
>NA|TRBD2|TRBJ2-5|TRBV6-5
TGTGCCAGCAGTCCGGGACTAGGGCCGGAGACCCAGTACTTC
CASSPGLGPETQYF
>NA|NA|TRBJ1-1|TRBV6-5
TGTGCCAGCAGTTACTCGTCCCCCAGGGGTGCTACTTTCTTT
CASSYSSPRGATFF
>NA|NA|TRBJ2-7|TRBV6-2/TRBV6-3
TGTGCCAGCAGTAACAGGGGGGGAGCCTCCTACGAGCAGTACTTC
CASSNRGGASYEQYF
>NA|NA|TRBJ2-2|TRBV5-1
TGCGCCAGCAGCCGGGGACAGAACACCGGGGAGCTGTTTTTT
CASSRGQNTGELFF
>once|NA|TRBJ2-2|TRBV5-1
TGCGCCAGCAGCTCCGATACGAACACCGGGGAGCTGTTTTTT
CASSSDTNTGELFF
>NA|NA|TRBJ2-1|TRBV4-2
TGTGCCAGCAGCCAGGATAGCGGCGATCCCTACAATGAGCAGTTCTTC
CASSQDSGDPYNEQFF
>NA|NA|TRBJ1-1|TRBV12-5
TGTGCTAGTGGTTTGTCCCACGGAGTGAACACTGAAGCTTTCTTT
CASGLSHGVNTEAFF
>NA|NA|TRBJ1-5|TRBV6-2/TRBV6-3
TGTGCCAGCAGCCCACAGGGATTCGGCAATCAGCCCCAGCATTTT
CASSPQGFGNQPQHF
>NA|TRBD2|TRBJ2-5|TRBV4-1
TGCGCCAGCAGCCAAGAGCGGGGGGGACGAGAGACCCAGTACTTC
CASSQERGGRETQYF
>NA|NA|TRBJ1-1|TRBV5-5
TGTGCCAGCAGCTTGTTACAGATTAACACTGAAGCTTTCTTT
CASSLLQINTEAFF
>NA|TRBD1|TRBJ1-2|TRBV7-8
TGTGCCAGCAGCCAGGGGGGGGCTCCTAACTATGGCTACACCTTC
CASSQGGAPNYGYTF
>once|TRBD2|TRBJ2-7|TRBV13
TGTGCCAGCAGCTTACTCGCGGGGGGTCCCTCCGAGCAGTACTTC
CASSLLAGGPSEQYF
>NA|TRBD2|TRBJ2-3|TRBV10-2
TGCGCCAGCACCACCCCCGGGACTAGCGGAATTGGAGATACGCAGTATTTT
CASTTPGTSGIGDTQYF
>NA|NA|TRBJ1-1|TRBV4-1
TGCGCCAGCAGCCAAGAAGTTGGGGGGACCGAAGCTTTCTTT
CASSQEVGGTEAFF
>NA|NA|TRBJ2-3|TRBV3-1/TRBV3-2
TGTGCCAGCAGCACCGTCACAGATACGCAGTATTTT
CASSTVTDTQYF
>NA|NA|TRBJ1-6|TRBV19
TGTGCCAGTAGTATCAGAACCAGGGGAGAGGGTTCACCCCTCCACTTT
CASSIRTRGEGSPLHF
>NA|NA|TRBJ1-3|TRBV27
TGTGCCAGCAGCCCATCTAGGACAGGAAACACCATATATTTT
CASSPSRTGNTIYF
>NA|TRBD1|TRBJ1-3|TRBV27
TGTGCCAGCAGTTTGACAGGGAGGTCTGGAAACACCATATATTTT
CASSLTGRSGNTIYF
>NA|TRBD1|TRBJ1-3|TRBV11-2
TGTGCCAGCAGCTCCTTAGTGGGACAGGGGTTCGGAAACACCATATATTTT
CASSSLVGQGFGNTIYF
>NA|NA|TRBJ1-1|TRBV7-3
TGTGCCAGCAGCCCTCCGGGGGCGAACACTGAAGCTTTCTTT
CASSPPGANTEAFF
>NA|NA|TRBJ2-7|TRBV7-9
TGTGCCAGCAGCTTAGACGGTGGGGGCGTCGACGAGCAGTACTTC
CASSLDGGGVDEQYF
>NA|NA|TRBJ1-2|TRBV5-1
TGCGCCAGCAGTAACAGCCTGGCTTACACCTTC
CASSNSLAYTF
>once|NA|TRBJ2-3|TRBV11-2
TGTGCCAGCAGCTTATGGGGGCGGGGGCGAACAGATACGCAGTATTTT
CASSLWGRGRTDTQYF
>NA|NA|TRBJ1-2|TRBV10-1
TGCGCCAGCAGTGAGTTGGGGGGGGCGAAGACAAACTATGGCTACACCTTC
CASSELGGAKTNYGYTF